The rows below give T cell receptor beta chains drawn from one sample of a study of blood T cells in healthy people across ages. TCRdb redid the calling of the 5' RACE reads with MiXCR, one entry per CDR3 protein. The sample lists approximately 1.5 million distinct CDR3 sequences, 42% occurring once. The sequencing input was blood. These receptors originate from a woman in her late teens or twenties in good health. Each CDR3 is given with its conserved first and last residue. D genes are given only for firm matches. Rows may omit the clone size; those that give it use once, few, many or a size class.

d_call	v_call	clone_size	j_call	cdr3_aa	cdr3_nt
TRBD1	TRBV6-5	-	TRBJ2-1	CASSFRDSRYNEQFF	TGTGCCAGCAGCTTCCGGGACAGCCGCTACAATGAGCAGTTCTTC
-	TRBV12-3/TRBV12-4	-	TRBJ2-3	CASSLTGRGRTDTQYF	TGTGCCAGCAGTTTAACCGGGAGAGGTAGAACAGATACGCAGTATTTT
TRBD2	TRBV2	-	TRBJ2-3	CASSGGTSVFTDTQYF	TGTGCCAGCAGTGGGGGGACTAGCGTCTTCACAGATACGCAGTATTTT
TRBD2	TRBV3-1	few	TRBJ2-1	CASSHRLAGGPDNEQFF	TGTGCCAGCAGCCACCGATTAGCGGGGGGGCCTGACAATGAGCAGTTCTTC
-	TRBV6-5	-	TRBJ2-7	CASSPRIYSYNEQYF	TGTGCCAGCAGTCCTCGGATCTACTCCTACAATGAGCAGTACTTC
TRBD1	TRBV4-2	few	TRBJ1-5	CASSQYTGTGDPSNQPQHF	TGTGCCAGCAGCCAGTACACCGGGACAGGGGACCCTAGCAATCAGCCCCAGCATTTT
TRBD1	TRBV27	-	TRBJ1-5	CASSNRGGNQPQHF	TGTGCCAGCAGTAACAGGGGGGGCAATCAGCCCCAGCATTTT
TRBD1	TRBV29-1	few	TRBJ2-1	CSVEEGGRGSGEQFF	TGCAGCGTTGAAGAAGGGGGCAGGGGATCGGGTGAGCAGTTCTTC
TRBD2	TRBV7-9	-	TRBJ2-7	CASSNKRGESSYEQYF	TGTGCCAGCAGCAATAAACGGGGGGAGAGCTCCTACGAGCAGTACTTC
-	TRBV12-3/TRBV12-4	-	TRBJ1-4	CASSFGTLNEKLFF	TGTGCCAGCAGTTTCGGGACACTCAATGAAAAACTGTTTTTT
-	TRBV6-2/TRBV6-3	-	TRBJ2-3	CASSYLVETSTDTQYF	TGTGCCAGCAGTTACTTGGTAGAAACTAGCACAGATACGCAGTATTTT
-	TRBV29-1	few	TRBJ2-7	CSVETVSYEQYF	TGCAGCGTTGAGACAGTTTCCTACGAGCAGTACTTC
TRBD2	TRBV28	few	TRBJ2-1	CASRVGLAYNEQFF	TGTGCCAGCAGAGTGGGACTAGCTTACAATGAGCAGTTCTTC
-	TRBV20-1	few	TRBJ1-2	CSALPNLIRVGYGYTF	TGCAGTGCCCTCCCGAATCTAATCCGGGTCGGATATGGCTACACCTTC
TRBD1	TRBV5-1	-	TRBJ1-1	CASSVRDRNTEAFF	TGCGCCAGCAGCGTTCGGGACAGGAACACTGAAGCTTTCTTT
-	TRBV7-3	-	TRBJ2-1	CASSIEGCNEQFF	TGTGCCAGCAGCATAGAGGGCTGCAATGAGCAGTTCTTC
-	TRBV6-6	-	TRBJ1-1	CASSYLKQGRGRTEAFF	TGTGCCAGCAGTTACCTAAAACAGGGAAGGGGAAGGACTGAAGCTTTCTTT
TRBD1	TRBV4-1	few	TRBJ1-1	CASSQADRGHTEAFF	TGCGCCAGCAGCCAGGCGGACAGGGGCCACACTGAAGCTTTCTTT
TRBD2	TRBV14	-	TRBJ2-1	CASSIILAGENEQFF	TGTGCCAGCAGCATTATACTAGCGGGAGAGAATGAGCAGTTCTTC
-	TRBV4-1	-	TRBJ2-3	CASSQGLPSTDTQYF	TGCGCCAGCAGCCAAGGGCTACCCAGCACAGATACGCAGTATTTT
-	TRBV7-9	-	TRBJ1-2	CASSLDATASYGYTF	TGTGCCAGCAGCTTAGATGCGACAGCAAGCTATGGCTACACCTTC
-	TRBV29-1	-	TRBJ2-5	CSVESRFQETQYF	TGCAGCGTTGAATCTCGTTTCCAAGAGACCCAGTACTTC
-	TRBV5-5	-	TRBJ2-7	CASSTDTTRSEQYF	TGTGCCAGCAGCACCGATACCACTAGATCCGAGCAGTACTTC
-	TRBV25-1	-	TRBJ2-3	CASRAWLSTDTQYF	TGTGCCAGCAGGGCTTGGCTCAGCACAGATACGCAGTATTTT
TRBD2	TRBV12-3/TRBV12-4	few	TRBJ2-7	CASSAGTSGRDEQYF	TGTGCCAGCAGTGCCGGGACTAGCGGGAGGGACGAGCAGTACTTC